This T cell receptor (beta chain) comes out of a study of shared clonotypes between healthy human individuals (dated by TCRdb to 2020 to 2022). In terms of the full investigation: A couple of women and a few men aged 18 to 49 years were included in the cohort. For each donor, CD4 naive and CD4 memory were each run on three plates, CD8 naive on two plates, and CD8 memory on one plate. The study deeply sequenced blood TCR repertoires of five healthy adults to estimate repertoire size and the extent of clonotype sharing between individuals. Per donor, leukapheresis produced somewhere between about 0.94 and 9.5 billion PBMCs. Different laboratories and diverse techniques were used to prepare libraries and sequence TCR repertoires, to increase sequencing depth and limit assay-specific biases.

Sequences SGHTA (CDR1) and FQGNSA (CDR2) are obtained from the germline V gene. From cysteine to phenylalanine, the CDR3 is 13 amino acids long. Only the CDR3 DNA stays, 39 bases, in frame from base 1. Relative to germline, V is 4 bases shorter and J is 7 bases shorter, with 11 bases between their ends. General findings and caveats noted by the study authors: Even with the large sequencing depth, rarefaction of the sorted-subset datasets indicated that sequencing was incomplete. Sampling was restricted to blood, and TCR repertoires in tissues likely differ from the TCR repertoires found in blood. Across a few donors, around 5% of naive CD4, around 3.3% of naive CD8, about 2.3% of memory CD4, and around 0.4% of memory CD8 clonotypes were shared. Compared with non-shared clonotypes, clonotypes shared by all four sorted-subset donors had higher generation probabilities. Based on pairwise subsampling, the degree of clonotype sharing among donors was expected to be affected by sequencing depth. The genetic and exposure-history diversity represented was limited by the small number of donors. Estimated clonotype richness was generally larger for naive than for memory subsets.

TCR CDR3 regions were amplified from genomic DNA by multiplex PCR using the deep immunoSEQ assay. Genomic DNA extracted from each cell subset was distributed evenly over all wells of several immunoSEQ 96-well plates, and each plate served as one replicate. Each replicate PCR for sorted subsets received roughly 0.2 ug genomic DNA, equal to roughly 29,000 T cell genomes. Purified libraries were measured with a Qubit 3.0 fluorometer, size-checked on a Bioanalyzer 2100, and measured again with the KAPA Library Quantification kit. Every immunoSEQ 96-well plate was sequenced on a separate single-read 150-cycle Illumina NextSeq 550 flow cell. The paper's processing steps were these. The immunoSEQ output contained only junctional sequences without quality scores, so filtering could not match that applied to full-length reads. To assign V/J genes and CDR3, sequences were annotated against IMGT germline references using PyIR, a Python wrapper for IgBLAST v1.9. Reads were filtered out if the reads had weak V/J assignments (E-value above 1e-6), no CDR3, stop codons, out-of-frame junctions, or ambiguous translated residues. V3J clonotypes were defined as sequences sharing an identical inferred V gene, J gene, and CDR3 amino acid sequence. Percentage overlap between repertoires was computed as shared unique clonotypes divided by the size of the smaller repertoire. Repertoire richness was assessed with RTK rarefaction, the Chao1 estimator, and Recon v2.1 estimates of unobserved clonotypes. Generation probabilities for all TCRbeta clonotypes obtained by the gDNA method from several donors were computed using OLGA. Not all clones reach the TCRdb copy of this immuneACCESS table, which keeps in-frame sequences only. Checked studies attribute under half of the gap to unresolved V genes and leave the rest unexplained. Clone size and V and J calls were adopted from that table, with D and trimming inferred from the DNA. This sample lists about 2.1 million clones; 93% were detected once. Jointly, the top ten make up about 1.6% of the sample.

For the CD8 naive samples, CD45RO-negative cells were positively selected for CCR7, yielding a CD45RA+CCR7+ population from which TemRA cells were excluded. The donors were healthy, HIV-negative adults who had no recently reported acute infections or vaccinations. All donors were Caucasian adults living in Nashville, Tennessee, USA. After blood collection by leukapheresis, PBMCs were isolated using Ficoll-Histopaque density gradient centrifugation and then cryopreserved in the vapor phase of liquid nitrogen. Purity and quantity of every magnetically sorted T cell population were checked by analytical flow cytometry. From each sorted fraction, genomic DNA was isolated and quantified by UV absorbance on a Nanodrop 2000c. Concerning this clone itself: No cognate antigen has been identified for it. Within one base of it there is no much larger clone, and no base qualities were kept.

The material sequenced was naive CD8+ T cells from PBMCs. This specimen's cell subset or site label, interpreted: CD45RA+CCR7+. The sequence joins TRBV7-2 to TRBJ1-5, with a tentative D gene TRBD1 over 5 matching bases. The TCR comes from a man between 18 and 35 years old in good health. Some clones in this sample may be carry-over from other donors' samples. The DNA sequence is given as TGTGCCAGCAGCTGGGGTGGGGGACAGCCCCAGCATTTT. Its coded protein is CASSWGGGQPQHF. The full variable domain, completed from the reference TRBV7-2 and TRBJ1-5 proteins outside the CDR3, reads GAGVSQSPSNKVTEKGKDVELRCDPISGHTALYWYRQSLGQGLEFLIYFQGNSAPDKSGLPSDRFSAERTGGSVSTLTIQRTQQEDSAVYLCASSWGGGQPQHFGDGTRLSIL.